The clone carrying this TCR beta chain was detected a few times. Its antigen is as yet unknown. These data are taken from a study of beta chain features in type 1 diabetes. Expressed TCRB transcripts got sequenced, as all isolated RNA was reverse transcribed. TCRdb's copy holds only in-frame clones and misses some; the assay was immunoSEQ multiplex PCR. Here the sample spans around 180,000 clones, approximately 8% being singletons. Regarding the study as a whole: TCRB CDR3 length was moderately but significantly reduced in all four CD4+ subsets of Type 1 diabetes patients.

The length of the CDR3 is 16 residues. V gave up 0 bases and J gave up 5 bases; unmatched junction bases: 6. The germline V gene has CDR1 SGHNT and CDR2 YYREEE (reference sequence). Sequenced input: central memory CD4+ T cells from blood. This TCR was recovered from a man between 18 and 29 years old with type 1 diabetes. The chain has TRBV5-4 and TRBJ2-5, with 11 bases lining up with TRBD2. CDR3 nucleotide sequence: TGTGCCAGCAGCTTGGCCGGTAGCGGGGGGGTCGAGACCCAGTACTTC. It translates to CASSLAGSGGVETQYF.